Shown below are 2 T cell receptor beta chains from a single sample sequenced in a study of blood T cell repertoires in COVID-19. Clones were sequenced by immunoSEQ multiplex PCR, and TCRdb holds only the in-frame ones, with some missing. The repertoire has roughly 200,000 clones, approximately 85% of them found once; the top ten carry roughly 6.2%. Sample: PBMCs or T cells enriched from blood (not recorded which). These receptors were obtained from a man in his forties who had recovered from COVID-19.

The gene calls are TRBV30 and TRBJ2-2, with D tentatively TRBD2 (6 bases). From germline, CDR1 is GTSNPN and CDR2 SVGIG (reference sequence). V was clipped by 3 bases and J by 2 bases, with 13 bases between them. The CDR3 is 15 residues long. Here the CDR3 DNA reads TGTGCCTGGAGGGGGCTAGCGCTCAACACCGGGGAGCTGTTTTTT. Encoded protein: CAWRGLALNTGELFF. Together with reference TRBV30 and TRBJ2-2, the CDR3 gives the full variable domain: SQTIHQWPATLVQPVGSPLSLECTVEGTSNPNLYWYRQAAGRGLQLLFYSVGIGQISSEVPQNLSASRPQDRQFILSSKKLLLSDSGFYLCAWRGLALNTGELFFGEGSRLTVL.

The rearrangement uses TRBV6-5 and TRBJ2-7; the match to TRBD2 covers 9 bases. With V trimmed by 6 bases and J by 6 bases, 9 bases remained unmatched. The CDR3 has 14 residues. Germline CDR1 and CDR2: MNHEY and SVGAGI. The CDR3 loop reads CASSEGGRGGEQYF. The CDR3 nucleotides are TGTGCCAGCAGCGAGGGCGGGAGGGGAGGCGAGCAGTACTTC.